This TCR beta chain was documented in a study of blood T cell repertoires in COVID-19. Background on the study: PBMCs, B-cell-depleted T cells, or T cells were the source of the cDNA or gDNA that made up the material.

The assay was immunoSEQ multiplex PCR, and TCRdb's table has in-frame clones only and misses some. The sample lists more than 200,000 clones, roughly 90% seen once, with under 2% in the top ten. The germline CDR1 and CDR2 sequences are LGHNA and YNFKEQ. Between the trimmed V and J ends, which lost 1 base and 6 bases, there was a span of 16 bases. CDR3 size: 15 residues. The TCR was taken from a man aged 70 or older with acute or convalescent COVID-19. Sequencing was done on a sample of peripheral blood. This chain uses TRBV4-2 with TRBJ2-7; D might be TRBD2 (5 bases). The CDR3: CASSQVVLGGSEQYF. The CDR3, as DNA: TGTGCCAGCAGCCAAGTGGTACTAGGTGGCTCCGAGCAGTACTTC.